What follows is one T cell receptor beta chain and its context. Its target is unknown. The data derive from a study of T cell responses to AZD1222 COVID-19 vaccine. Study-wide results and limits: Donors in the cohort were predominantly white British and more often female, and clonal diversity was possibly underestimated. Seropositivity was recorded at baseline in only a handful of AZD1222 recipients.

Repertoires were generated with immunoSEQ multiplex PCR, while TCRdb's copy carries only in-frame clones and drops some. The data show fewer than 150,000 clones, 88% seen once. In germline, CDR1 is SGHDN, CDR2 FVKESK. The ends were cut back, 3 bases at V and 6 bases at J, with 12 bases in the middle. The CDR3 loop spans 13 amino acids. The TCR originated in an adult who received the AZD1222 COVID-19 vaccine. Material: peripheral blood, obtained 28 days after the second AZD1222 dose. V is TRBV14 and J is TRBJ2-7; D possibly corresponds to TRBD1 (5 bases). The chain's CDR3 is CASSQYGAGEQYF. CDR3 coding DNA: TGTGCCAGCAGCCAGTATGGGGCTGGCGAGCAGTACTTC.